The present TCR beta chain was sequenced within a study of T-cell reconstitution after alpha-beta-depleted transplantation in children. Overall study results and limits: Day-60 TCRbeta diversity that was high in some patients was derived from surviving recipient T cells and thymic progenitors. Reportedly, roughly two months post-transplant, alpha-beta T cells arose from several hundred expanded graft clones. At the one-year point after transplant, T-cell counts and TCRbeta diversity were found to come mostly from T cells that had been newly produced.

A library of TCRbeta sequences, prepared with unique molecular identifiers, was generated. TCRdb reprocessed the PCR reads with MiXCR, giving one entry per CDR3 protein. The sample holds some 300,000 distinct CDR3 sequences, roughly a tenth seen once. CDR1 ENHRY and CDR2 SYGVKD come from the germline V gene. The CDR3 spans 13 residues. Trimming took off 5 bases at V and 4 bases at J, with 12 bases between the two ends. The table lists this clonotype with many counts. Its antigen is currently unknown. The sample in question was PBMCs, obtained before TCRalphabeta/CD19-depleted stem cell transplant. The TCR was taken from a boy in the first two years of life with acute myeloid leukemia, due to receive a stem cell transplant. The rearrangement joins TRBV10-3 to TRBJ2-7, with D hard to call. The CDR3 loop is CAISSGPTYEQYF. The CDR3 coding sequence is TGTGCCATCAGTTCCGGGCCAACTTACGAGCAGTACTTC.